A single sample gave rise to the 13 T cell receptor beta chains below, sequenced in a study of shared clonotypes between healthy human individuals. This table comes from immunoSEQ multiplex PCR, and its TCRdb copy is limited to in-frame clones, with some not included. The table shows around 450,000 clones, with more than 75% occurring only once. The sample taken for sequencing was PBMCs. These receptors were taken from a woman aged 35 to 49 in good health. Some clones in this sample may be carry-over from other donors' samples.

The V call is TRBV7-9, the J call TRBJ2-7; 10 bases are a match to TRBD1. The J segment lost 6 bases and the V segment lost 4 bases, leaving 3 bases of the junction unmatched. CDR1 and CDR2 (germline): SEHNR, FQNEAQ (reference sequence). The CDR3 is 13 residues long. CDR3 in DNA: TGTGCCAGCAGCTGGGACAGGGGAGGCGAGCAGTACTTC. It codes for CASSWDRGGEQYF.

In its sample, this clone was seen a few times. The chain recombines TRBV19 with TRBJ2-5; 13 bases match TRBD2. This CDR3 is built from 16 residues. Per germline, CDR1 LNHDA and CDR2 SQIVND (reference sequence). J gave up 4 bases and V 10 bases, and 12 bases lay outside the gene matches. The CDR3 reads CATRGLAGVGRETQYF. The CDR3 nucleotides are TGTGCCACCCGTGGACTAGCGGGAGTGGGGAGAGAGACCCAGTACTTC.

Only one count was recorded for this clone. The chain carries TRBV5-1 and TRBJ1-4; TRBD1 might be the D (6 bases). With 4 bases removed from V and 6 bases from J, the gap between germline ends came to 10 bases. Per germline, CDR1 SGHRS and CDR2 YFSETQ. This CDR3 spans 13 amino acids. For the CDR3, the DNA is TGCGCCAGCAGCACACAGGGAGATGAAAAACTGTTTTTT. Translation: CASSTQGDEKLFF.

The chain has TRBV4-2 and TRBJ2-2; 13 nucleotides agree with TRBD2. The CDR3 consists of 19 residues. J lost 5 bases, V lost 0 bases, and 9 bases had no gene match. Germline V gene lookup returns CDR1 LGHNA and CDR2 YNFKEQ. In DNA, the CDR3 is TGTGCCAGCAGCCAAGATCCCAGAGGACTAGCGGGAGTGACCGGGGAGCTGTTTTTT. Residues: CASSQDPRGLAGVTGELFF.

In this sample, this clone turned up a few times. The J gene is TRBJ2-3, the V gene TRBV29-1, with 10 bases aligning to TRBD1. Per germline, CDR1 SQVTM and CDR2 ANQGSEA. The CDR3 contains 15 residues. Germline trimming cut 6 bases from V and 2 bases from J; bases unmatched to any gene: 8. CDR3 sequence: CSVPPGTGDTDTQYF. The CDR3 nucleotides read TGCAGCGTCCCCCCCGGGACAGGGGACACAGATACGCAGTATTTT.

This clone was recorded a few times. V usage is TRBV28 and J usage is TRBJ2-1, with a possible D match to TRBD2 (7 bases). The CDR3 spans 14 residues. The germline gives CDR1 MDHEN, CDR2 SYDVKM. V was trimmed by 5 bases and J by 6 bases, leaving 14 bases between them. The DNA of the CDR3 is TGTGCCAGCAGTACGCGGGGGCGAGTCAATGAGCAGTTCTTC. It encodes CASSTRGRVNEQFF. The full variable domain, completed using reference TRBV28 and TRBJ2-1, is DVKVTQSSRYLVKRTGEKVFLECVQDMDHENMFWYRQDPGLGLRLIYFSYDVKMKEKGDIPEGYSVSREKKERFSLILESASTNQTSMYLCASSTRGRVNEQFFGPGTRLTVL.

The chain links TRBV30 to TRBJ2-1; no definite D call. Trimming removed 4 bases from V and 5 bases from J, with 18 bases in between. CDR3 length: 15 amino acids. Germline CDR1 is GTSNPN and CDR2 is SVGIG (reference sequence). The CDR3 DNA sequence: TGTGCCTGGACAGCCTCGTTGCCTGTTGACAATGAGCAGTTCTTC. Translating gives CAWTASLPVDNEQFF. Variable domain in full (rest from reference TRBV30 and TRBJ2-1): SQTIHQWPATLVQPVGSPLSLECTVEGTSNPNLYWYRQAAGRGLQLLFYSVGIGQISSEVPQNLSASRPQDRQFILSSKKLLLSDSGFYLCAWTASLPVDNEQFFGPGTRLTVL.

This clone came up once. This rearrangement joins TRBV2 to TRBJ1-5; possibly TRBD1 for D (6 bases). Germline lookup yields CDR1 SNHLY and CDR2 FYNNEI. Trimming removed 8 bases from V and 0 bases from J, with 17 bases in between. CDR3 length: 16 residues. This chain's CDR3 is CASGREGGTSNQPQHF. DNA of the CDR3: TGTGCCAGCGGTCGGGAGGGGGGAACTAGCAATCAGCCCCAGCATTTT.

V usage is TRBV7-8 and J usage is TRBJ2-5; weak D call: TRBD1 (6 bases). Germline V CDR1 and CDR2: SGHVS, FQNEAQ. This CDR3 is 14 amino acids long. The V end was cut by 4 bases, the J end by 4 bases, with 13 bases between. The CDR3: CASSSTGTPETQYF. The CDR3 coding sequence is TGTGCCAGCAGCTCCACAGGGACCCCAGAGACCCAGTACTTC.

In its sample, this clone was seen a few times. This chain's CDR3 is CASSADRIFGNTIYF. CDR3 bases: TGTGCCAGCAGCGCGGACAGAATTTTTGGAAACACCATATATTTT. This chain connects TRBV7-9 to TRBJ1-3; TRBD1 is a possible D gene (6 bases). The germline CDR1 and CDR2 sequences are SEHNR and FQNEAQ (reference sequence). V lost 5 bases and J lost 3, with 14 bases in between. The CDR3 extends over 15 amino acids. Using reference TRBV7-9 and TRBJ1-3 for the parts outside the CDR3, the full variable domain is DTGVSQNPRHKITKRGQNVTFRCDPISEHNRLYWYRQTLGQGPEFLTYFQNEAQLEKSRLLSDRFSAERPKGSFSTLEIQRTEQGDSAMYLCASSADRIFGNTIYFGEGSWLTVV.

J is TRBJ2-7 and V is TRBV11-2; D gene unclear. Trimming took 1 base from V and 6 from J, leaving 13 bases between them. This CDR3 has 14 residues. The germline CDR1 and CDR2 sequences are SGHAT and FQNNGV. The CDR3 bases are TGTGCCAGCAGCTTAGCTGTGGGGTTGGGCGAGCAGTACTTC. Translating it yields CASSLAVGLGEQYF.

V gene TRBV2 combines with J gene TRBJ2-7; 8 positions match TRBD2. The germline V gene has CDR1 SNHLY and CDR2 FYNNEI. J gave up 4 bases and V 1 base, and 3 bases lay outside the gene matches. This CDR3 contains 14 residues. CDR3 amino acids: CASSEGRGRYEQYF. The CDR3 nucleotides read TGTGCCAGCAGTGAAGGGCGCGGGAGGTACGAGCAGTACTTC.

CDR3: CASSFGGPASYGYTF. The CDR3 DNA reads as TGTGCCAGCAGTTTCGGTGGGCCGGCTAGCTATGGCTACACCTTC. The rearrangement links TRBV28 to TRBJ1-2; D unclear. Germline values: CDR1 MDHEN, CDR2 SYDVKM. The length of the CDR3 is 15 residues. The V end was cut by 3 bases, the J end by 4 bases, with 15 bases between.